The rows below give T cell receptor beta chains drawn from one sample of a study of cytomegalovirus exposure and HLA in healthy donors. Data came from immunoSEQ multiplex PCR; TCRdb stores just in-frame clones and leaves some out. The sample has 100,000 to 150,000 clones; 73% are singletons. The sample was PBMCs. These receptors all stem from a woman aged 40 to 50 in good health and CMV-seropositive. Both conserved end residues are part of each CDR3. D genes are given only for firm matches. Some rows have no size entry. The others give once, few or many, or a class for an expanded clone.

TRBV11-2	TRBD2	TRBJ2-1	.	TGTGCCAGCAGCTTCGGGACTAGCGGGGGGGATGAGCAGTTCTTC	CASSFGTSGGDEQFF
TRBV5-4	.	TRBJ1-2	.	TGTGCCAGCAGCTTGGCCCCCCTTAACTATGGCTACACCTTC	CASSLAPLNYGYTF
TRBV27	TRBD1	TRBJ2-6	.	TGTGCCAGCAGTGGGCGCAAGGGGGCACATAGGATAACGGGGGCCAACGTCCTGACTTTC	CASSGRKGAHRITGANVLTF
TRBV6-5	.	TRBJ1-3	.	TGTGCCAGCAGTTCAGGTTCCTCTGGAAACACCATATATTTT	CASSSGSSGNTIYF
TRBV7-2	TRBD2	TRBJ2-7	.	TGTGCCAGCAGCTTAGCCGGGACTAGCGGGGGGCGTGAGCAGTACTTC	CASSLAGTSGGREQYF
TRBV30	TRBD1	TRBJ1-3	.	TGTGCCTGGAGTCCAGGGGGCGCCCCTAGGACCTCTGGAAACACCATATATTTT	CAWSPGGAPRTSGNTIYF
TRBV9	TRBD1	TRBJ1-1	.	TGTGCCAGCAGCGGCGGACAGGGTACGACGACTGAAGCTTTCTTT	CASSGGQGTTTEAFF
TRBV27	TRBD1	TRBJ1-2	.	TGTGCCAGCAGTTTTACAGGGGGGCACGGCTACACCTTC	CASSFTGGHGYTF
TRBV7-9	.	TRBJ2-7	.	TGTGCCAGCAGCTTAGAGGGCAGGGTGAGCGAGCAGTACTTC	CASSLEGRVSEQYF
TRBV28	.	TRBJ1-1	.	TGTGCCAGCAGTTTAAGGGGTAGGTTTACTGAAGCTTTCTTT	CASSLRGRFTEAFF
TRBV5-1	.	TRBJ1-1	once	TGTGCCAGCAGCTTGGGCCAGATGAACACTGAAGCTTTCTTT	CASSLGQMNTEAFF
TRBV2	TRBD1	TRBJ2-1	.	TGTGCCAGCAGCGCGTCAGGACAGGGCTATGAGCAGTTCTTC	CASSASGQGYEQFF